This T cell receptor beta chain was documented in a study of blood T cells in healthy people across ages. Extraction of total RNA produced a minimum of 5 micrograms from each sample. The V end lost 4 bases, the J end lost 1 base, and 19 bases lay between the germline ends. The germline CDR1 and CDR2 sequences are LGHDT and YNNKEL (reference sequence). The CDR3 covers 17 residues. Then a second PCR, running roughly 7 to 11 cycles, was carried out with a sample-barcoded 5' primer and a J-beta primer mix. Each CDR3 protein is one row after TCRdb ran MiXCR on the 5' RACE reads. This sample has 750,000 to 950,000 distinct CDR3 sequences; 25% to 35% occur once, and the top ten carry more than 8.5%. The sample was also reused in another study, on T cells of mothers and their children. From that study: The overlap seen between related mothers and children slightly exceeded that of unrelated pairs, though not significantly.

The sequence derives from a woman aged 40-49 years in good health. V and J are TRBV3-1 and TRBJ1-1; D is ambiguous. Sequenced material: blood. CDR3 nucleotide sequence: TGTGCCAGCAGCCTAGAGTGGCAAGGTCAGAAGAACACTGAAGCTTTCTTT. Its protein product is CASSLEWQGQKNTEAFF.